Listed below are T cell receptor beta chains from one sample, sequenced in a study of blood T cell repertoires in COVID-19. Produced via immunoSEQ multiplex PCR; TCRdb's table is partial and in-frame only. This sample has 250,000 to 300,000 clones, with 75% to 90% found just once. Sequences were obtained from PBMCs or T cells enriched from blood (not recorded which). The receptors shown here come from a woman aged 40-49 years who had recovered from COVID-19. Each CDR3 is given without its conserved first and last residue. Fields, in order: CDR3 length, V gene, J gene, CDR3 protein.

CDR3 length: 12
V gene: TRBV7-9
J gene: TRBJ1-1
CDR3 protein: ATWTAFVDTEAF

CDR3 length: 14
V gene: TRBV6-5
J gene: TRBJ2-6
CDR3 protein: ASSYSSGTGANVLT

CDR3 length: 13
V gene: TRBV18
J gene: TRBJ1-5
CDR3 protein: ASSPGQGSNQPQH

CDR3 length: 12
V gene: TRBV10-1
J gene: TRBJ2-7
CDR3 protein: ASSPGGTGYEQY

CDR3 length: 12
V gene: TRBV9
J gene: TRBJ2-7
CDR3 protein: ASSVGGGYDEQY

CDR3 length: 16
V gene: TRBV4-1
J gene: TRBJ2-4
CDR3 protein: ASSEGLAGVMAKNIQY

CDR3 length: 14
V gene: TRBV2
J gene: TRBJ1-1
CDR3 protein: ASSEDRGFLNTEAF

CDR3 length: 12
V gene: TRBV7-9
J gene: TRBJ1-3
CDR3 protein: AGGQGRSGNTIY

CDR3 length: 11
V gene: TRBV5-4
J gene: TRBJ1-2
CDR3 protein: ASSKHTGDGYT

CDR3 length: 12
V gene: TRBV5-4
J gene: TRBJ1-1
CDR3 protein: ASSRTAANTEAF

CDR3 length: 12
V gene: TRBV5-6
J gene: TRBJ1-4
CDR3 protein: ASSSKQGTEKLF

CDR3 length: 13
V gene: TRBV29-1
J gene: TRBJ1-1
CDR3 protein: SVEIGFRVGTEAF

CDR3 length: 11
V gene: TRBV29-1
J gene: TRBJ1-5
CDR3 protein: SVRQGATQPQH

CDR3 length: 12
V gene: TRBV7-9
J gene: TRBJ2-1
CDR3 protein: ASSLAGAYNEQF

CDR3 length: 13
V gene: TRBV28
J gene: TRBJ1-1
CDR3 protein: ASSSQGVGNTEAF

CDR3 length: 12
V gene: TRBV7-2
J gene: TRBJ1-2
CDR3 protein: ASSLPQVYYGYT

CDR3 length: 15
V gene: TRBV4-1
J gene: TRBJ2-2
CDR3 protein: ASSHPRGTGDTGELF

CDR3 length: 15
V gene: TRBV6-2/TRBV6-3
J gene: TRBJ2-7
CDR3 protein: ASSYSTSGGSSYEQY

CDR3 length: 15
V gene: TRBV4-2
J gene: TRBJ1-1
CDR3 protein: ASSQDMSSPPNTEAF

CDR3 length: 11
V gene: TRBV6-1
J gene: TRBJ1-5
CDR3 protein: ASSATGIQPQH

CDR3 length: 11
V gene: TRBV12-3/TRBV12-4
J gene: TRBJ2-7
CDR3 protein: ASSSGFSGEQY

CDR3 length: 13
V gene: TRBV6-5
J gene: TRBJ2-2
CDR3 protein: ASSPGAGVTGELF

CDR3 length: 12
V gene: TRBV19
J gene: TRBJ1-1
CDR3 protein: ASSVDRENTEAF

CDR3 length: 12
V gene: TRBV6-5
J gene: TRBJ2-7
CDR3 protein: ASTAGTGSYEQY